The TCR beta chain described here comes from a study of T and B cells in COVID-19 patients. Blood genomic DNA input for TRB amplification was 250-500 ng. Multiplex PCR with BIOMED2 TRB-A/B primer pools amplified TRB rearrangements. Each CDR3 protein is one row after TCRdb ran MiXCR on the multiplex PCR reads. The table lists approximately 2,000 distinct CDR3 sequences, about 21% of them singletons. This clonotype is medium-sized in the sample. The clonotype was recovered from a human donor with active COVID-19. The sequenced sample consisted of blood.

The CDR3 coding sequence is TGTGCCAGCAGCTCCCGGACAGGGCTCTACGAGCAGTACTTC. Translating it yields CASSSRTGLYEQYF. The chain links TRBV5-6 to TRBJ2-7; the match to TRBD1 covers 8 bases. V dropped 3 bases and J dropped 3; count of bases not matched to a gene: 5. CDR1 is SGHDT, CDR2 YYEEEE, per germline. CDR3 length equals 14 residues.